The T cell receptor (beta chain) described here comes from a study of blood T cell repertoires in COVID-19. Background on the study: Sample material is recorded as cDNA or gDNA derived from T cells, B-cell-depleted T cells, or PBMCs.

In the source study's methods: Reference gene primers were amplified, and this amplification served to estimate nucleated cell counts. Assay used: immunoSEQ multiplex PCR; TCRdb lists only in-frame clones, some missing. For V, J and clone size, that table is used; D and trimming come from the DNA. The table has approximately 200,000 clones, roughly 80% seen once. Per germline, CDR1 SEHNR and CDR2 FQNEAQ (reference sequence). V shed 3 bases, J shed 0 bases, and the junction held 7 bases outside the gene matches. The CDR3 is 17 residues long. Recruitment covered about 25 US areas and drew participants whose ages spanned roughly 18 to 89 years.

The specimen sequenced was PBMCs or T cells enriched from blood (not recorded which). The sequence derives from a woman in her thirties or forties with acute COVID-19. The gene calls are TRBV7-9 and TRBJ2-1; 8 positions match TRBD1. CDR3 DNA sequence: TGTGCCAGCAGCTTGTCCAGGGGGCTAAGCTCCTACAATGAGCAGTTCTTC. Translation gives CASSLSRGLSSYNEQFF. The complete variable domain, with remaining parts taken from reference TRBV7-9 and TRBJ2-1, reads DTGVSQNPRHKITKRGQNVTFRCDPISEHNRLYWYRQTLGQGPEFLTYFQNEAQLEKSRLLSDRFSAERPKGSFSTLEIQRTEQGDSAMYLCASSLSRGLSSYNEQFFGPGTRLTVL.